Included here is one T cell receptor (beta chain) sequence, with context. Its antigen is currently unknown. The record originates from a study of T cell repertoires in cytomegalovirus infection. On the study more broadly: From public TCR beta signatures came an indication of both CMV infection and matching HLA type.

Study results and limitations: In two of eight donors, the top clonotype was HLA-C-restricted CMV-specific.

TCRdb reanalysed the reads using MiXCR and keeps one entry per CDR3 protein. The sample records under 350,000 distinct CDR3 sequences, approximately 22% being singletons. The source of this sequence is a human donor in good health (CMV status not recorded). Some clones in this sample may be carry-over from other donors' samples. The sample was cultured PBMCs, taken from culture after CMV antigen stimulation.

DNA for the CDR3: TGCGCCAGCAGGGGGACAGGTATAACAAATGAAGCTTTCTTT. It codes for CASRGTGITNEAFF. V usage is TRBV10-2 and J usage is TRBJ1-1, with TRBD1 identical over 8 bases. The junction had 10 bases not matched to a gene; V was cut back by 6 bases and J by 7 bases. CDR1 WSHSY and CDR2 SAAADI come from the germline V gene. The CDR3 covers 14 residues.